These T cell receptor beta chains were read from a single sample in a study of blood T cell repertoires in COVID-19. Sequencing used immunoSEQ multiplex PCR; TCRdb keeps in-frame clones, though not all of them. The data contain 160,000 or so clones, roughly 78% of them seen just once; the ten biggest clones take up approximately 7.7%. The sequenced material came from peripheral blood. Receptors originate from a woman in her sixties with COVID-19, enrolled during active disease. Both conserved end residues are part of each CDR3. The D gene is left open where the match is weak. Clone size appears in some rows only: once, few, many, or a class for an expanded clone.

v_gene: TRBV11-3
d_gene: NA
j_gene: TRBJ2-3
abundance: NA
CDR3aa: CASSLALGGDTQYF
CDR3nt: TGTGCCAGCAGCTTAGCTTTAGGGGGAGATACGCAGTATTTT

v_gene: TRBV19
d_gene: TRBD1
j_gene: TRBJ2-5
abundance: NA
CDR3aa: CASRTTGMVRETQYF
CDR3nt: TGTGCCAGTAGGACGACAGGGATGGTCAGGGAGACCCAGTACTTC

v_gene: TRBV5-4
d_gene: NA
j_gene: TRBJ2-2
abundance: NA
CDR3aa: CASSLDRDGELFF
CDR3nt: TGTGCCAGCAGCTTGGACAGGGACGGGGAGCTGTTTTTT

v_gene: TRBV28
d_gene: NA
j_gene: TRBJ1-2
abundance: NA
CDR3aa: CASSLGGVWDLGKGYTF
CDR3nt: TGTGCCAGCAGTTTGGGGGGAGTTTGGGATTTAGGAAAGGGCTACACCTTC

v_gene: TRBV6-1
d_gene: NA
j_gene: TRBJ1-1
abundance: NA
CDR3aa: CASSERMNTEAFF
CDR3nt: TGTGCCAGCAGTGAGAGGATGAACACTGAAGCTTTCTTT

v_gene: TRBV18
d_gene: TRBD2
j_gene: TRBJ2-1
abundance: few
CDR3aa: CASGELAGGPHEQFF
CDR3nt: TGTGCCAGCGGAGAGCTAGCGGGAGGGCCTCATGAGCAGTTCTTC

v_gene: TRBV11-3
d_gene: TRBD1
j_gene: TRBJ2-3
abundance: NA
CDR3aa: CASSDRTGPDTQYF
CDR3nt: TGTGCCAGCAGCGACCGGACAGGGCCAGATACGCAGTATTTT

v_gene: TRBV28
d_gene: TRBD2
j_gene: TRBJ2-3
abundance: NA
CDR3aa: CASSVSGRAADTQYF
CDR3nt: TGTGCCAGCAGTGTGAGCGGGAGGGCCGCAGATACGCAGTATTTT

v_gene: TRBV10-3
d_gene: NA
j_gene: TRBJ2-2
abundance: NA
CDR3aa: CATGLGANTGELFF
CDR3nt: TGTGCCACCGGCTTAGGGGCGAACACCGGGGAGCTGTTTTTT

v_gene: TRBV18
d_gene: NA
j_gene: TRBJ1-1
abundance: NA
CDR3aa: CASSPRGVTEAFF
CDR3nt: TGTGCCAGCTCACCAAGGGGTGTCACTGAAGCTTTCTTT

v_gene: TRBV6-2/TRBV6-3
d_gene: NA
j_gene: TRBJ1-5
abundance: NA
CDR3aa: CASSGPIADQPQHF
CDR3nt: TGTGCCAGCAGTGGACCAATAGCGGATCAGCCCCAGCATTTT

v_gene: TRBV27
d_gene: NA
j_gene: TRBJ1-2
abundance: NA
CDR3aa: CASSPRAGTNYGYTF
CDR3nt: TGTGCCAGCAGTCCCAGGGCAGGCACTAACTATGGCTACACCTTC

v_gene: TRBV2
d_gene: NA
j_gene: TRBJ2-3
abundance: NA
CDR3aa: CASSGQSTDTQYF
CDR3nt: TGTGCCAGCAGTGGGCAGAGCACAGATACGCAGTATTTT

v_gene: TRBV10-3
d_gene: NA
j_gene: TRBJ2-1
abundance: NA
CDR3aa: CAISDGRADNEQFF
CDR3nt: TGTGCCATCAGTGATGGGCGGGCGGACAATGAGCAGTTCTTC

v_gene: TRBV2
d_gene: TRBD2
j_gene: TRBJ2-5
abundance: few
CDR3aa: CASSGGSGGLKETQYF
CDR3nt: TGTGCCAGCAGTGGCGGGAGCGGGGGTTTGAAAGAGACCCAGTACTTC

v_gene: TRBV28
d_gene: TRBD1
j_gene: TRBJ1-6
abundance: NA
CDR3aa: CASSAWTGANSPLHF
CDR3nt: TGTGCCAGCAGTGCCTGGACAGGGGCTAATTCACCCCTCCACTTT

v_gene: TRBV6-2/TRBV6-3
d_gene: NA
j_gene: TRBJ2-1
abundance: once
CDR3aa: CASSYFRGDEQFF
CDR3nt: TGTGCCAGCAGTTACTTCAGGGGGGATGAGCAGTTCTTC

v_gene: TRBV11-1
d_gene: TRBD1
j_gene: TRBJ2-4
abundance: NA
CDR3aa: CASSWGTGIKNIQYF
CDR3nt: TGTGCCAGCAGCTGGGGGACAGGCATTAAAAACATTCAGTACTTC

v_gene: TRBV6-6
d_gene: NA
j_gene: TRBJ1-5
abundance: NA
CDR3aa: CATSGGNQPQHF
CDR3nt: TGTGCCACCTCCGGTGGCAATCAGCCCCAGCATTTT

v_gene: TRBV5-1
d_gene: TRBD2
j_gene: TRBJ2-2
abundance: NA
CDR3aa: CASSPGLARGGELFF
CDR3nt: TGCGCCAGCAGCCCCGGACTAGCCCGGGGCGGGGAGCTGTTTTTT

v_gene: TRBV13
d_gene: NA
j_gene: TRBJ1-3
abundance: once
CDR3aa: CASSLWAGEYSGNTIYF
CDR3nt: TGTGCCAGCAGCTTATGGGCGGGGGAGTACTCTGGAAACACCATATATTTT

v_gene: TRBV6-5
d_gene: NA
j_gene: TRBJ1-3
abundance: NA
CDR3aa: CASTTGSGNTIYF
CDR3nt: TGTGCCAGCACTACAGGCTCTGGAAACACCATATATTTT

v_gene: TRBV6-5
d_gene: NA
j_gene: TRBJ1-5
abundance: NA
CDR3aa: CASRDFAYSNQPQHF
CDR3nt: TGTGCCAGCAGGGACTTTGCTTATAGCAATCAGCCCCAGCATTTT

v_gene: TRBV28
d_gene: TRBD1
j_gene: TRBJ1-5
abundance: NA
CDR3aa: CASRSTGFNQPQHF
CDR3nt: TGTGCCAGCAGATCGACAGGGTTCAATCAGCCCCAGCATTTT

v_gene: TRBV4-3
d_gene: NA
j_gene: TRBJ2-2
abundance: NA
CDR3aa: CASSQTQGLGGELFF
CDR3nt: TGCGCCAGCAGCCAAACCCAGGGGCTGGGCGGGGAGCTGTTTTTT

v_gene: TRBV28
d_gene: TRBD1
j_gene: TRBJ1-6
abundance: NA
CDR3aa: CASSPDRGPSYNSPLHF
CDR3nt: TGTGCCAGCAGCCCCGACAGGGGGCCTTCCTATAATTCACCCCTCCACTTT

v_gene: TRBV2
d_gene: NA
j_gene: TRBJ2-2
abundance: once
CDR3aa: CASSLQGNTGELFF
CDR3nt: TGTGCCAGCAGTCTACAGGGTAACACCGGGGAGCTGTTTTTT

v_gene: TRBV5-1
d_gene: NA
j_gene: TRBJ2-7
abundance: NA
CDR3aa: CASSLGPGEAVYEQYF
CDR3nt: TGCGCCAGCAGCTTGGGTCCGGGAGAAGCTGTCTACGAGCAGTACTTC

v_gene: TRBV11-3
d_gene: TRBD2
j_gene: TRBJ2-3
abundance: NA
CDR3aa: CASSAPQREGTDTQYF
CDR3nt: TGTGCCAGCAGCGCCCCCCAGCGGGAGGGCACAGATACGCAGTATTTT

v_gene: TRBV7-3
d_gene: NA
j_gene: TRBJ2-4
abundance: NA
CDR3aa: CASSLSLGVGKNIQYF
CDR3nt: TGTGCCAGCAGCTTAAGTTTGGGAGTTGGCAAAAACATTCAGTACTTC

v_gene: TRBV5-1
d_gene: TRBD2
j_gene: TRBJ2-5
abundance: NA
CDR3aa: CASSPTLGLQETQYF
CDR3nt: TGCGCCAGCAGCCCCACCCTGGGACTACAAGAGACCCAGTACTTC

v_gene: TRBV28
d_gene: NA
j_gene: TRBJ1-4
abundance: once
CDR3aa: CASSLMGGINEKLFF
CDR3nt: TGTGCCAGCAGTTTAATGGGAGGGATTAATGAAAAACTGTTTTTT

v_gene: TRBV10-3
d_gene: TRBD2
j_gene: TRBJ2-1
abundance: few
CDR3aa: CAISDSGGGYNEQFF
CDR3nt: TGTGCCATCAGTGATTCGGGCGGGGGATACAATGAGCAGTTCTTC

v_gene: TRBV4-2
d_gene: NA
j_gene: TRBJ1-2
abundance: NA
CDR3aa: CASSQPEAGARGYTF
CDR3nt: TGTGCCAGCAGCCAACCCGAAGCGGGGGCGCGGGGCTACACCTTC

v_gene: TRBV30
d_gene: TRBD2
j_gene: TRBJ2-3
abundance: NA
CDR3aa: CAWGLAGETDTQYF
CDR3nt: TGTGCCTGGGGACTAGCGGGAGAGACAGATACGCAGTATTTT

v_gene: TRBV6-2/TRBV6-3
d_gene: TRBD1
j_gene: TRBJ1-2
abundance: NA
CDR3aa: CASSDPKTGDGYTF
CDR3nt: TGTGCCAGCAGTGACCCCAAGACAGGGGATGGCTACACCTTC

v_gene: TRBV12-5
d_gene: TRBD1
j_gene: TRBJ2-2
abundance: NA
CDR3aa: CASGLRDHCNRGHTGELFF
CDR3nt: TGTGCTAGTGGTTTGCGTGACCACTGTAACAGGGGTCACACCGGGGAGCTGTTTTTT

v_gene: TRBV7-9
d_gene: TRBD2
j_gene: TRBJ2-3
abundance: NA
CDR3aa: CASSLDAGVTSGSTDTQYF
CDR3nt: TGTGCCAGCAGCTTAGATGCGGGGGTCACTAGCGGGAGTACAGATACGCAGTATTTT

v_gene: TRBV11-2
d_gene: TRBD1
j_gene: TRBJ2-5
abundance: NA
CDR3aa: CASSSDRGPETQYF
CDR3nt: TGTGCCAGCAGCTCGGACAGGGGGCCGGAGACCCAGTACTTC

v_gene: TRBV7-8
d_gene: NA
j_gene: TRBJ1-4
abundance: NA
CDR3aa: CASSIPRGNNEKLFF
CDR3nt: TGTGCCAGCAGCATACCTAGGGGTAATAATGAAAAACTGTTTTTT

v_gene: TRBV5-8
d_gene: NA
j_gene: TRBJ1-5
abundance: NA
CDR3aa: CASSSQGSNQPQHF
CDR3nt: TGTGCCAGCAGTTCACAGGGTAGCAATCAGCCCCAGCATTTT

v_gene: TRBV23-1
d_gene: NA
j_gene: TRBJ2-7
abundance: NA
CDR3aa: CASSQSRAGDMIHEQYF
CDR3nt: TGCGCCAGCAGTCAATCGAGGGCAGGGGATATGATCCACGAGCAGTACTTC

v_gene: TRBV6-1
d_gene: NA
j_gene: TRBJ1-2
abundance: NA
CDR3aa: CASSEHPTQGYTF
CDR3nt: TGTGCCAGCAGTGAACATCCTACCCAAGGCTACACCTTC